These 10 T cell receptor beta chains came from one sample sequenced in a study of blood T cells in healthy people across ages. Sample-barcoded 5' priming and a J-beta primer mix drove a second PCR of 7 to 11 cycles. One entry per CDR3 protein results from TCRdb running MiXCR on the 5' RACE reads. Of under 800,000 distinct CDR3 sequences in the sample, more than 40% were seen once. Input material: blood. The receptors were gathered from a woman in her fifties or sixties in good health.

J is TRBJ2-3 and V is TRBV20-1, with D unclear. Per germline, CDR1 DFQATT and CDR2 SNEGSKA (reference sequence). Trimming left V 6 bases short and J 4 bases short, with 23 bases between. There are 16 residues in the CDR3. The CDR3 sequence: CSAPGSGLGSSDTQYF. CDR3 bases: TGCAGTGCACCCGGCTCGGGTTTAGGGTCCTCAGATACGCAGTATTTT.

The chain employs TRBV20-1 and TRBJ1-1; no definite D call. V lost 1 base and J lost 3, with 3 bases in between. The germline CDR1 and CDR2 sequences are DFQATT and SNEGSKA (reference sequence). This CDR3 is 11 amino acids long. For the CDR3, the DNA is TGCAGTGCTAGAGGGGACACTGAAGCTTTCTTT. This translates into CSARGDTEAFF.

This clonotype was recorded only once. The chain joins TRBV20-1 to TRBJ1-5, with D possibly being TRBD1 (6 bases). The CDR3 has 14 residues. Germline lookup yields CDR1 DFQATT and CDR2 SNEGSKA (reference sequence). V was trimmed by 4 bases and J by 6 bases, leaving 16 bases between them. CDR3 protein: CSANEGDGGQPQHF. The CDR3 DNA follows: TGCAGTGCTAACGAGGGGGACGGAGGTCAGCCCCAGCATTTT.

This clonotype was observed a handful of times. This chain's CDR3 is CASSPAGTAAYEQYF. In DNA form, the CDR3 reads TGCGCCAGCAGCCCGGCCGGGACAGCGGCCTACGAGCAGTACTTC. The chain has TRBV4-3 and TRBJ2-7, with TRBD1 matching over 7 bases. There are 15 residues in the CDR3. In germline, CDR1 is LGHNA, CDR2 YSLEER. The V and J ends lost 4 bases and 2 bases, in that order; junction bases with no gene match: 8.

This clonotype was seen a few times. The chain carries TRBV29-1 and TRBJ1-1; 9 bases match TRBD1. V trimming: 5 bases; J trimming: 1 base; junction bases outside the gene matches: 2. CDR3 length equals 13 residues. The V gene's germline CDR1 is SQVTM and CDR2 ANQGSEA. For the CDR3, the DNA is TGCAGCGTTTCGGACAGGGGGAACACTGAAGCTTTCTTT. Amino acid sequence: CSVSDRGNTEAFF. Drawing the rest from reference TRBV29-1 and TRBJ1-1, the complete variable domain is SAVISQKPSRDICQRGTSLTIQCQVDSQVTMMFWYRQQPGQSLTLIATANQGSEATYESGFVIDKFPISRPNLTFSTLTVSNMSPEDSSIYLCSVSDRGNTEAFFGQGTRLTVV.

The chain joins TRBV25-1 to TRBJ2-7; no clear D. Between the trimmed V and J ends, which lost 2 bases and 3 bases, there was a span of 8 bases. CDR3 length equals 13 residues. Germline assignment: CDR1 MGHDK and CDR2 SYGVNS. The chain's CDR3 is CASSEREYYEQYF. CDR3 in DNA: TGTGCCAGCAGTGAAAGGGAATACTACGAGCAGTACTTC.

This clonotype was observed a few times. The chain carries TRBV6-1 and TRBJ2-7, with 7 bases that match TRBD2. The CDR3 runs to 17 residues. Germline CDR1 MNHNS, CDR2 SASEGT. After removal of 6 bases from V and 3 bases from J, the junction contained 17 bases not matched to a gene. The CDR3 sequence: CASSRREYGGRSYEQYF. For the CDR3, the DNA is TGTGCCAGCAGCAGACGAGAGTATGGCGGGAGAAGCTACGAGCAGTACTTC.

As to this clonotype: A read error may be the cause here, since a much bigger clone is one base away. V is TRBV29-1 and J is TRBJ2-1; D perhaps matches TRBD2 (5 bases). The CDR3 covers 13 residues. Germline V gene data show CDR1 as SQVTM and CDR2 as ANQGSEA. The ends were cut back, 7 bases at V and 6 bases at J, with 16 bases in the middle. The CDR3: CSGESASRNEQFF. The CDR3 bases are TGCAGCGGTGAGTCGGCTAGCCGCAATGAGCAGTTCTTC.

The chain links TRBV4-2 to TRBJ1-4, with TRBD1 matching 8 bases. V shed 0 bases and J 6 bases; nucleotides not matched to a gene: 3. The CDR3 is 15 residues long. From germline, CDR1 is LGHNA and CDR2 YNFKEQ. The CDR3 loop reads CASSQEQGQDEKLFF. The CDR3 DNA follows: TGTGCCAGCAGCCAAGAACAGGGACAGGATGAAAAACTGTTTTTT.

For the CDR3, the DNA is TGTGCCAGCAGCGAGGGACTAGCGCCGGAGACCCAGTACTTC. It specifies CASSEGLAPETQYF. The V and J genes are TRBV7-2 and TRBJ2-7; TRBD2 aligns across 10 bases. The J call is doubtful: the DNA matches TRBJ2-5 better. CDR3 size: 14 residues. Germline V gives CDR1 SGHTA, CDR2 FQGNSA.